Here is one T cell receptor (beta chain) with its context. TCRdb re-called the 5' RACE reads with MiXCR, one entry per CDR3 protein. Of 120,000 to 150,000 distinct CDR3 sequences in the sample, roughly 19% are singletons; the top ten hold approximately 2.3%. This sample is part of a study of T-cell memory formation after mild COVID-19. Trimming stripped 3 bases from V and 6 bases from J, with 10 bases between. The length of the CDR3 is 13 residues. CDR1 and CDR2 from the germline V gene are SGHKS and YYEKEE (reference sequence). Sequencing used PBMCs or a T cell subset sorted from them (not recorded which). The chain uses TRBV5-5 and TRBJ2-1; D unresolved. The TCR comes from an adult woman who had mild COVID-19 (a few samples of this study predate the infection). Cell type and time point are not known. Here the CDR3 reads CASSWDVANEQFF. The CDR3 DNA reads as TGTGCCAGCAGCTGGGATGTGGCCAATGAGCAGTTCTTC.